This T cell receptor (beta chain) was observed in a study of T cell repertoires in cytomegalovirus infection. Study as a whole: Recently identified HLA-C-restricted CMV epitopes and well-studied HLA-B-restricted CMV epitopes were used by the study. A matching HLA type, together with CMV infection, was signaled by public TCR beta signatures. Study conclusions and caveats: Predominance within the ex vivo response was attributable to HLA-C-restricted CMV-specific TCR beta clonotypes.

The V end was cut by 1 base, the J end by 5 bases, with 8 bases between. The CDR3 consists of 14 residues. The germline CDR1 and CDR2 sequences are SGHVS and FNYEAQ. Regarding this clonotype: Its antigen is unknown.

MiXCR was run by TCRdb on the reads, yielding one entry per CDR3 protein. In the table there are around 58,000 distinct CDR3 sequences, roughly 21% of which are singletons. This TCR was sampled from a human donor in good health (CMV status not recorded). Some clones in this sample may be carry-over from other donors' samples. Sequenced here: CD8+ T cells from cultured PBMCs, sampled from culture after CMV antigen stimulation. The genes are TRBV7-6 and TRBJ2-2; D gene ambiguous. As DNA, the CDR3 is TGTGCCAGCAGCTTAGGCGGCTCTACCGGGGAGCTGTTTTTT. Translated: CASSLGGSTGELFF.